This entry lists 20 T cell receptor beta chains sequenced from one sample in a study of CD8 T cells in ankylosing spondylitis (dated by TCRdb to about 2017). Libraries were built with 5' RACE. Sequencing used an Illumina HiSeq 2500. TCRdb reran the public reads through fastp at Q25 and MiXCR, keeping productive beta chains. When rows share a CDR3 protein, they turn into one entry using the most common DNA and genes. A total of some 220,000 distinct CDR3 sequences appear in this sample, over 7% of them only once. Around 4.4% of the sample is in the top ten clones. Sequenced material: blood, either unsorted or a sorted T cell fraction (not recorded which). The receptors come from a female donor with ankylosing spondylitis or in good health (not recorded which).

In nucleotides, the CDR3 is TGTGCCAGCAGCCGGGGGGAAGAGACCCAGTACTTC. Protein product: CASSRGEETQYF. This chain joins TRBV13 and TRBJ2-5; the match to TRBD2 covers 7 bases. The trim removed 5 bases at V and 3 bases at J, leaving 0 bases unmatched. Germline CDR1 PRHDT, CDR2 FYEKMQ (reference sequence). The CDR3 sequence is 12 residues long.

In this sample, this clonotype turned up many times. The chain employs TRBV11-1 and TRBJ2-3; 11 bases line up with TRBD2. Looked up from germline, CDR1 is SGHAT and CDR2 is FQDESV (reference sequence). The ends lost 3 bases at V and 0 bases at J; junction bases unmatched: 11. This CDR3 has 19 residues. CDR3 residues: CASSFRYGTSGPSTDTQYF. CDR3 nucleotides: TGTGCCAGCAGCTTTCGATACGGGACTAGCGGTCCTAGCACAGATACGCAGTATTTT.

This clonotype has ten or more counts. This chain connects TRBV5-1 to TRBJ2-7, with TRBD2 identical over 9 bases. Germline V gene data show CDR1 as SGHRS and CDR2 as YFSETQ. V shed 0 bases, J shed 7 bases, and the junction held 5 bases outside the gene matches. The CDR3 extends over 14 amino acids. CDR3 bases: TGCGCCAGCAGCTTGGTTAGCGGGAGTAAAGAGCAGTACTTC. Protein sequence: CASSLVSGSKEQYF.

Only a few counts were recorded for this clonotype. The rearrangement joins TRBV7-2 to TRBJ1-2; D unresolved. V was shortened by 4 bases and J by 9 bases, with 18 bases between the two germline ends. The CDR3 contains 14 residues. CDR1 and CDR2 from the germline V gene are SGHTA and FQGNSA. CDR3 nucleotide sequence: TGTGCCAGCAGCTACCTGATAGGCTCATCGAGCTACACCTTC. Protein: CASSYLIGSSSYTF. The full variable domain, completed using reference TRBV7-2 and TRBJ1-2, is GAGVSQSPSNKVTEKGKDVELRCDPISGHTALYWYRQSLGQGLEFLIYFQGNSAPDKSGLPSDRFSAERTGGSVSTLTIQRTQQEDSAVYLCASSYLIGSSSYTFGSGTRLTVV.

In this sample, this clonotype turned up a few times. The V gene is TRBV30, the J gene TRBJ2-1; D is ambiguous. Trimming left V 3 bases short and J 7 bases short, with 7 bases between. Germline CDR1 is GTSNPN and CDR2 is SVGIG (reference sequence). The CDR3 loop spans 11 amino acids. The CDR3 DNA reads TGTGCCTGGAGGGTAGTTAATGAGCAGTTCTTC. This encodes CAWRVVNEQFF.

This clonotype appeared many times. As DNA, the CDR3 is TGCAGTGCTACGGGAGATGAGCAGTTCTTC. It is translated as CSATGDEQFF. The chain employs TRBV20-1 and TRBJ2-1; the D gene is possibly TRBD2 (6 bases). Trimming removed 4 bases at V and 8 bases at J, with 6 bases between. The germline V gene has CDR1 DFQATT and CDR2 SNEGSKA (reference sequence). The length of the CDR3 is 10 residues.

The J gene is TRBJ1-1, the V gene TRBV20-1, with unresolved D. CDR3 length: 13 amino acids. CDR1 is DFQATT, CDR2 SNEGSKA, per germline (reference sequence). With 7 bases removed from V and 0 bases from J, the gap between germline ends came to 12 bases. CDR3 DNA: TGCAGTGGGGAGCACGCCATGAACACTGAAGCTTTCTTT. This codes for CSGEHAMNTEAFF.

The sample holds many counts of this clonotype. The genes are TRBV20-1 and TRBJ2-1; D could derive from TRBD1 or TRBD2 (6 bases each). Trimming removed 2 bases from V and 8 bases from J, with 10 bases in between. Germline CDR1 is DFQATT and CDR2 is SNEGSKA (reference sequence). This CDR3 region has 12 residues. The CDR3 bases are TGCAGTGCTAGAACCGGGGGCGATGAGCAGTTCTTC. It encodes CSARTGGDEQFF.

This clonotype was counted ten times or more. V and J are TRBV10-3 and TRBJ1-5; tentatively, D is TRBD1 (5 bases). Germline V gene data show CDR1 as ENHRY and CDR2 as SYGVKD. There are 15 residues in the CDR3. Between the trimmed V and J ends, which lost 4 bases and 3 bases, there was a span of 13 bases. The CDR3 is CAISAWGEYNQPQHF. CDR3 DNA: TGTGCCATCAGTGCCTGGGGGGAATACAATCAGCCCCAGCATTTT.

This clonotype was seen repeatedly, ten times or more. V gene TRBV20-1 combines with J gene TRBJ2-1; D call uncertain. Germline V CDR1 and CDR2: DFQATT, SNEGSKA (reference sequence). There are 14 residues in the CDR3. With 3 bases removed from V and 6 bases from J, the gap between germline ends came to 15 bases. CDR3 bases: TGCAGTGCTAGTGGGGTGGGAACCGGCAATGAGCAGTTCTTC. Encoded protein: CSASGVGTGNEQFF.

This clonotype has ten or more counts. The J gene is TRBJ2-2, the V gene TRBV6-2 or TRBV6-3, with D perhaps TRBD2 (6 bases). Germline CDR1 and CDR2: MNHEY and SVGEGT. V was clipped by 5 bases and J by 2 bases, with 18 bases between them. CDR3 length equals 17 residues. CDR3 sequence: CASSELWRGRNTGELFF. CDR3 sequence (DNA): TGTGCCAGCAGTGAACTTTGGCGGGGCCGAAACACCGGGGAGCTGTTTTTT.

This clonotype was detected only a few times. The chain joins TRBV19 to TRBJ1-2, with D possibly being TRBD1 (5 bases). The germline gives CDR1 LNHDA, CDR2 SQIVND (reference sequence). The CDR3 is 15 residues long. Trimming cost V 6 bases and J 3 bases, with 17 bases left between them. The DNA of the CDR3 is TGTGCCAGTAGGGACCTCCGGGACGGGGACTATGGCTACACCTTC. It codes for CASRDLRDGDYGYTF.

The chain uses TRBV7-1 and TRBJ2-1; maybe TRBD2 (6 bases). TRBV7-1 is an ORF, and what it does is uncertain. The CDR3 sequence is 19 residues long. V shed 7 bases and J shed 8 bases, with 33 bases lying between them. The CDR3 reads CASTQRYLVGGTKRDEQFF. In nucleotides, the CDR3 is TGTGCCAGCACCCAGCGGTACCTGGTGGGAGGAACAAAACGGGATGAGCAGTTCTTC.

This rearrangement joins TRBV23-1 to TRBJ2-3; 10 nucleotides agree with TRBD2. TRBV23-1 qualifies as an ORF whose function is uncertain. V lost 3 bases, J lost 2 bases, and 11 bases stayed unmatched. The CDR3 consists of 18 residues. CDR3 amino acids: CASSHRAGGDCFTDTQYF. The CDR3 coding sequence is TGCGCCAGCAGTCATCGAGCGGGAGGGGATTGTTTCACAGATACGCAGTATTTT.

This clonotype appeared many times. The gene calls are TRBV7-6 and TRBJ2-3; tentative D call: TRBD2 (5 bases). V lost 3 bases, J lost 6 bases, and 10 bases lay in between. Per the germline V gene, CDR1 is SGHVS and CDR2 is FNYEAQ. CDR3 length: 13 amino acids. CDR3 region: CASSFISADTQYF. In nucleotides, the CDR3 is TGTGCCAGCAGCTTTATTAGCGCGGATACGCAGTATTTT. Full variable domain (rest looked up from reference TRBV7-6 and TRBJ2-3): GAGVSQSPRYKVTKRGQDVALRCDPISGHVSLYWYRQALGQGPEFLTYFNYEAQQDKSGLPNDRFSAERPEGSISTLTIQRTEQRDSAMYRCASSFISADTQYFGPGTRLTVL.

This clonotype was detected ten times or more. The J gene is TRBJ2-2, the V gene TRBV5-8; a possible D gene is TRBD2 (5 bases). Germline CDR1 and CDR2: SGHTS and YDEGEE. V lost 1 base, J lost 5 bases, and 6 bases lay in between. The CDR3 has 13 amino acids. The DNA for the CDR3 is TGTGCCAGCAGCTTGCCGGGAACCGGGGAGCTGTTTTTT. As protein: CASSLPGTGELFF.

This clonotype was seen ten or more times. This chain uses TRBV7-2 with TRBJ2-3; maybe TRBD2 (6 bases). Per germline, CDR1 SGHTA and CDR2 FQGNSA. V was clipped by 3 bases and J by 2 bases, with 9 bases between them. CDR3 length equals 14 residues. CDR3 sequence (DNA): TGTGCCAGCAGCTTGGGGGGTTTCACAGATACGCAGTATTTT. Amino acids: CASSLGGFTDTQYF.

This clonotype was recorded many times. The chain joins TRBV12-1 to TRBJ2-1; TRBD2, the table's D call, was not compared with the DNA. TRBV12-1 is a recognized pseudogene. The CDR3 has 16 amino acids. The CDR3 bases are TGTGCCAGCAGCTCCGCCCTAGCGGGATCCTACAATGAGCAGTTCTTC. It translates to CASSSALAGSYNEQFF.

This clonotype occurred many times. The chain employs TRBV10-3 and TRBJ2-7, with D tentatively TRBD1 or TRBD2 (5 bases each). This CDR3 comprises 12 residues. Germline V CDR1 and CDR2: ENHRY, SYGVKD. Trimming took off 6 bases at V and 7 bases at J, with 13 bases between the two ends. The DNA for the CDR3 is TGTGCCATCAGCCGGGACGGCGGGGAGCAGTACTTC. It is translated as CAISRDGGEQYF.

A remark on this clonotype: A much more abundant neighbour one base away suggests this may be a read error. The CDR3 end shows no conserved phenylalanine or tryptophan, and so a read error is likely. The chain employs TRBV9 and TRBJ1-5, with 8 bases lining up with TRBD1. Germline values: CDR1 SGDLS, CDR2 YYNGEE. The CDR3 is made up of 14 amino acids. The junction had 6 bases not matched to a gene; V was cut back by 3 bases and J by 7 bases. DNA for the CDR3: TGTGCCAGCAGCGCCGGGGACAGGTCCCAGCCCCAGCATCTT. Its translation: CASSAGDRSQPQHL.